This is a list of T cell receptor beta chains from one sample in a study of beta chain features in type 1 diabetes. Profiled with immunoSEQ multiplex PCR; TCRdb holds only in-frame clones, not every one. The sample comprises more than 350,000 clones, about 10% of which are singletons, and 0.035% to 0.05% rests with the top ten. Sequences were obtained from naive CD4+ T cells from blood. The receptor source for this set is a woman under 30 in good health. The CDR3 runs from the conserved cysteine through the conserved F or W. Each record gives: J gene, V gene, D gene, clone size, CDR3 DNA, CDR3 protein. D genes are given only for firm matches. For some rows the clone size is stated as once, few or many, or as a class when expanded; others skip it.

>TRBJ2-1|TRBV30|-|-
TGTGCCTGGAGTCTAGGGAGCGGGTATTCAAATGAGCAGTTCTTC
CAWSLGSGYSNEQFF
>TRBJ1-5|TRBV7-2|TRBD1|few
TGTGCCAGCAGCTTGGGACCGGGACAGGGTCAGCCCCAGCATTTT
CASSLGPGQGQPQHF
>TRBJ2-7|TRBV9|TRBD1|-
TGTGCCAGCAGCGTAGGGGACAGGGTTGTCTACGAGCAGTACTTC
CASSVGDRVVYEQYF
>TRBJ2-1|TRBV29-1|TRBD1|few
TGCAGCGTTGAACCGGACAGGGCCTACAATGAGCAGTTCTTC
CSVEPDRAYNEQFF
>TRBJ2-1|TRBV2|TRBD2|few
TGTGCCAGCGGGAGGGAGTCCTACAATGAGCAGTTCTTC
CASGRESYNEQFF
>TRBJ1-1|TRBV11-3|TRBD1|-
TGTGCCAGCAGTCACAGGGGAAACCGGAACACTGAAGCTTTCTTT
CASSHRGNRNTEAFF
>TRBJ2-1|TRBV11-2|TRBD2|-
TGTGCCAGCAGCCCTTTAACGGGGGGATACAATGAGCAGTTCTTC
CASSPLTGGYNEQFF
>TRBJ2-7|TRBV9|TRBD2|-
TGTGCCAGCAGCCCCCGGGACTACTCCTACGAGCAGTACTTC
CASSPRDYSYEQYF
>TRBJ2-1|TRBV10-3|-|few
TGTGCCATCAGTGAGTCGAAGGCAGGGAATGAGCAGTTCTTC
CAISESKAGNEQFF
>TRBJ2-2|TRBV5-6|-|few
TGTGCCAGCAGCTTGTACGGTTTGACGAACACCGGGGAGCTGTTTTTT
CASSLYGLTNTGELFF
>TRBJ2-3|TRBV7-2|TRBD2|few
TGTGCCAGCAGCTTAGTAAGACTAGCGGGGTCCACAGATACGCAGTATTTT
CASSLVRLAGSTDTQYF
>TRBJ2-1|TRBV5-1|TRBD2|few
TGCGCCAGCACCCGTGGTAGCGGGGACAATGAGCAGTTCTTC
CASTRGSGDNEQFF
>TRBJ2-5|TRBV5-6|-|few
TGTGCCAGCAGCCCCGGGCGGGGGACCCAGTACTTC
CASSPGRGTQYF
>TRBJ2-7|TRBV10-3|TRBD2|-
TGTGCCATCGTGGAGCGGGAGAGTGGCGAGCAGTACTTC
CAIVERESGEQYF
>TRBJ2-7|TRBV30|TRBD2|-
TGTGCCTGGAGTCGACTAGCGGGGGGATACGAGCAGTACTTC
CAWSRLAGGYEQYF
>TRBJ2-3|TRBV2|TRBD2|-
TGTGCCAGCAGGGGCAGCGGGGGGGCCGGAGATACGCAGTATTTT
CASRGSGGAGDTQYF
>TRBJ2-1|TRBV20-1|-|few
TGCAGTGCTAGCAACAGAAATGAGCAGTTCTTC
CSASNRNEQFF